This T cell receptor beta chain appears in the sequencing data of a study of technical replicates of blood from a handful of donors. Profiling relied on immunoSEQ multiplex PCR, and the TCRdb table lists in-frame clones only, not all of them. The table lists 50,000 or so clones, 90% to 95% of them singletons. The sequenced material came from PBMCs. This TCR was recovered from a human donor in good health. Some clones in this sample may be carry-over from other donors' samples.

This CDR3 is CASSALAGDVDEQYF. CDR3 nucleotides: TGTGCCAGCAGCGCACTAGCGGGAGATGTAGACGAGCAGTACTTC. This chain links TRBV7-8 with TRBJ2-7, with 11 bases matching TRBD2. The CDR3 extends over 15 amino acids. Unmatched junction bases numbered 8, after V lost 5 bases and J lost 5 bases. Germline V gene sequence: CDR1 SGHVS, CDR2 FQNEAQ.